This TCR beta chain was identified in a study of blood T cell repertoires in COVID-19 (dated by TCRdb to 2020 to 2022). Some background on the complete study: For ImmuneRACE Cohort 3, a participant was defined as recovered based on two consecutive negative NP/OP PCR tests, clearance by a healthcare professional, or resolution of symptoms. Deeply sampled blood TCRbeta repertoires from subjects exposed to, actively infected with, or recovered from COVID-19 were included in the dataset. The samples were drawn from the first 160 participants of the ongoing ImmuneRACE study and from 950 to 1,500 subjects provided by 6 global collaborators. The collaborator samples originated in the United States, Italy and Spain and spanned the acute and convalescent phases of COVID-19. Nearly every sample came with metadata listing a de-identified subject ID, COVID-19 status, age in years and sex. The material from the prospective study consisted of cDNA or gDNA derived from T cells, B-cell-depleted T cells, or PBMCs. Where HLA class I and class II types were available, the types were taken from metadata supplied by the sample provider, not from assay-based typing. The repertoires were made available in a free public database intended to serve as a resource for research on the immune response to SARS-CoV-2.

Summary of the overall study and its limitations: The quantity of clinical and demographic metadata differed by source and by participant and was supplied without curation.

Relative to germline, V is missing 6 bases and J is missing 2 bases, with 11 bases of the junction outside any gene match. CDR1 and CDR2 are drawn from the germline V gene: MDHEN, SYDVKM. From cysteine to phenylalanine, the CDR3 is 17 amino acids long. The retained sequence is limited to the CDR3, 51 bases, with the frame set at the first base. TCRbeta CDR3 regions were amplified from genomic DNA by means of the immunoSEQ Assay, a bias-controlled multiplex PCR. In the original analysis: Within the assay, amplification of reference gene primers was used to estimate how many nucleated cells each sample contained. Sequence reads were collapsed and filtered to measure the absolute abundance of every unique TCRbeta CDR3 rearrangement. For each sample, productive Simpson clonality was calculated as the square root of Simpson's diversity index across productive rearrangements. TCRdb carries this immuneACCESS record with in-frame sequences only. Its versions omit some clonotypes, under half of them owing to an unresolved V gene in the studies checked, with the rest unexplained. V and J calls and clone size are those listed in that table; D and trimming were worked out from the DNA. For this sample the table gives about 210,000 clones, of which over 75% were detected only once. The ten largest clones represent 7% to 8.5% of the sample.

This clone was found a few times. Its antigen target is currently unknown. No base quality information exists; no much larger clone differs at one position. Enrolling through a virtual design, the prospective study's participants ranged in age from roughly 18 to 100 years and lived across 24 United States geographic areas. In the prospective study, cohorts were assigned on the basis of participant-reported clinical history obtained from a screening survey and a study questionnaire. In the prospective study, whole blood, serum and a nasopharyngeal or oropharyngeal swab were collected from each participant by mobile phlebotomists. Additional blood draws and questionnaires over an approximately two-month period could optionally be provided by prospective study participants. Before DNA extraction, prospective study blood samples were shipped either frozen or at room temperature.

The TCR sequence derives from a young man in a cohort exposed to, infected with or recovered from COVID-19 (not recorded which). Sequencing used PBMCs or T cells enriched from blood (not recorded which). The rearrangement combines TRBV28 with TRBJ2-3, and TRBD2 aligns with 10 junction nucleotides. At the DNA level, the sequence is TGTGCCAGCAGCTGGGATTTCAGCGGGAGGGACACAGATACGCAGTATTTT. This sequence encodes CASSWDFSGRDTDTQYF. The entire variable domain, with the stretches around the CDR3 drawn from the reference TRBV28 and TRBJ2-3 proteins, is DVKVTQSSRYLVKRTGEKVFLECVQDMDHENMFWYRQDPGLGLRLIYFSYDVKMKEKGDIPEGYSVSREKKERFSLILESASTNQTSMYLCASSWDFSGRDTDTQYFGPGTRLTVL.